This T cell receptor beta chain emerged from a study of shared clonotypes between healthy human individuals. Overall study results and limits: Around 5% was the fraction of naive CD4 clonotypes found shared across several donors. Among non-shared clonotypes, generation probabilities were lower than among those shared by all four donors.

The V gene's germline CDR1 is SGHAT and CDR2 FQNNGV. V lost 0 bases and J 5 bases, leaving 10 bases between the germline ends. This CDR3 has 15 residues. The data were produced by immunoSEQ multiplex PCR, yet TCRdb's version contains in-frame clones alone and is incomplete. Of 2 million to 2.5 million clones listed, approximately 95% were seen once; the top ten hold around 0.13%. As for this clone: The antigen remains undetermined. The same CDR3 is also encoded by other DNA sequences in this sample.

This receptor was taken from a young man in good health. V usage is TRBV11-2 and J usage is TRBJ1-4; D possibly corresponds to TRBD1 (6 bases). Sample: naive CD4+ T cells sorted from blood. Subset given: CD45RA+ positively selected. CDR3 DNA: TGTGCCAGCAGCTTAGATAGGGGGGGGAATGAAAAACTGTTTTTT. Translation: CASSLDRGGNEKLFF.